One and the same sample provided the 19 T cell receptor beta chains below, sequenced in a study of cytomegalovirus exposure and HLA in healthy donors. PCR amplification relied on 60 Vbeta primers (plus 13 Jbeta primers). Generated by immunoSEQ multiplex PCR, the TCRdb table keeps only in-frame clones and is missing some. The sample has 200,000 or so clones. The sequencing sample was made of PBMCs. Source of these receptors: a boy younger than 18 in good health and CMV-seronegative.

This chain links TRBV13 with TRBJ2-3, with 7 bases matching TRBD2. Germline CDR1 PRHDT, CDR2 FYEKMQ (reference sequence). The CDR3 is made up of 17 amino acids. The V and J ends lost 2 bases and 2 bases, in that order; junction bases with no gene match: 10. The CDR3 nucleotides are TGTGCCAGCAGCTTAATTACCGGGGGGATGGCCACAGATACGCAGTATTTT. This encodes CASSLITGGMATDTQYF.

CDR3 DNA: TGTGCCAGCAGTTTGTGGAAGGGAGGAAACACTGAAGCTTTCTTT. This codes for CASSLWKGGNTEAFF. The chain links TRBV28 to TRBJ1-1; D is unresolved. Germline CDR1 is MDHEN and CDR2 is SYDVKM. Deletions cut 3 bases from V and 2 bases from J, with 13 bases between. The CDR3 is made up of 15 amino acids.

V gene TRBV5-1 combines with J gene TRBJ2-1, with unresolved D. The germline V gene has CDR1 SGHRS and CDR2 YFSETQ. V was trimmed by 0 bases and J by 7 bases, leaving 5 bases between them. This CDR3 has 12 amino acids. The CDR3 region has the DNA TGCGCCAGCAGCTTGGGAGGAAATGAGCAGTTCTTC. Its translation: CASSLGGNEQFF.

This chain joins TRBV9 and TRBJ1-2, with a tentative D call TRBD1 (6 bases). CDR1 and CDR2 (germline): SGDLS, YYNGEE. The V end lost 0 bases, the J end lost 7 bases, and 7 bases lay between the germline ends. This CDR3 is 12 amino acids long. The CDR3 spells CASSVVGGGYTF. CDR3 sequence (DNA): TGTGCCAGCAGCGTAGTAGGGGGTGGCTACACCTTC.

The CDR3 protein is CASRVGQPRSNQPQHF. The CDR3 region has the DNA TGTGCCAGCAGGGTGGGACAGCCTAGGAGCAATCAGCCCCAGCATTTT. The chain uses TRBV6-6 and TRBJ1-5, with 7 nucleotides matching TRBD1. The CDR3 length is 16 residues. Germline trimming cut 6 bases from V and 1 base from J; bases unmatched to any gene: 9. Germline V gives CDR1 MNHNY, CDR2 SVGAGI (reference sequence).

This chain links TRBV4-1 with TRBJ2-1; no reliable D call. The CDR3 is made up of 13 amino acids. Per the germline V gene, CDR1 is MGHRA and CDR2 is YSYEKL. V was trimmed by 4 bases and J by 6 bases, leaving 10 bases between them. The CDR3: CASSLRTLNEQFF. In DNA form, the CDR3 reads TGCGCCAGCAGCCTGAGAACCCTCAATGAGCAGTTCTTC.

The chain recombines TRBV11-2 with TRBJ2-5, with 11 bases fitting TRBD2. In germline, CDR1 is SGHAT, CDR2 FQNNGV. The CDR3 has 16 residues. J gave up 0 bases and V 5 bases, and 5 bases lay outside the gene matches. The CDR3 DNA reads TGTGCCAGCAGCGGAGGGACTAGCGGAAACCAAGAGACCCAGTACTTC. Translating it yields CASSGGTSGNQETQYF.

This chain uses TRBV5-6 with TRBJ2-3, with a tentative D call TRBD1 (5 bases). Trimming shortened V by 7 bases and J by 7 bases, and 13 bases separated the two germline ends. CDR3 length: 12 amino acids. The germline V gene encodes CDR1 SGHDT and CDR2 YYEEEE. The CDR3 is CASQGILNTQYF. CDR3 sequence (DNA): TGTGCCAGCCAGGGAATTTTGAATACGCAGTATTTT.

The CDR3 DNA follows: TGCGCCAGCAGCTCCCCCGGCGCAGGGGGAGGAAGGGAGCAGTACTTC. Translating gives CASSSPGAGGGREQYF. J is TRBJ2-7 and V is TRBV4-1; perhaps TRBD1 as D (7 bases). Germline CDR1 and CDR2: MGHRA and YSYEKL. Between the trimmed V and J ends, which lost 5 bases and 7 bases, there was a span of 24 bases. The CDR3 runs to 16 residues.

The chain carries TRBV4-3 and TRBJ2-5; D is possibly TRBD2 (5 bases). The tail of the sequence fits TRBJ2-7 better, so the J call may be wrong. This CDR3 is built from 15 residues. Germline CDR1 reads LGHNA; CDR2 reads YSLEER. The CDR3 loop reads CASSQVVGAAYEQYF. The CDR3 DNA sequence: TGCGCCAGCAGCCAAGTCGTAGGAGCGGCCTACGAGCAGTACTTC.

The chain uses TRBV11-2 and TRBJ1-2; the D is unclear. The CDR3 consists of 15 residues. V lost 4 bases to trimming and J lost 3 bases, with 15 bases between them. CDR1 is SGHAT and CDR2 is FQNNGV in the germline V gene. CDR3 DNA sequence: TGTGCCAGCAGCTCCTACCTGGAGGCAGACTATGGCTACACCTTC. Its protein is CASSSYLEADYGYTF.

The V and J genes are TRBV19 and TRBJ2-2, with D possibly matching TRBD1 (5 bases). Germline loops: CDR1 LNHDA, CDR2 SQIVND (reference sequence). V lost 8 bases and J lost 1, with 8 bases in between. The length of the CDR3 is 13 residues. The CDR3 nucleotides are TGTGCCAGTGCACAGGTGAACACCGGGGAGCTGTTTTTT. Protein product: CASAQVNTGELFF.

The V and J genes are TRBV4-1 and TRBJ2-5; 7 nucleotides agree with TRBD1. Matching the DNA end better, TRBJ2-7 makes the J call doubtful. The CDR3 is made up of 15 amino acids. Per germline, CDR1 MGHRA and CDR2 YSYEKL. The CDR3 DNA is TGCGCCAGCAGCCTTGGACAGGAAAGGGGTTACGAGCAGTACTTC. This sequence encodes CASSLGQERGYEQYF.

CDR3 sequence reads: CASSLGLQPLSNTEAFF. CDR3 DNA: TGTGCCAGCAGCCTAGGGCTACAGCCTCTTTCCAACACTGAAGCTTTCTTT. The rearrangement joins TRBV11-2 to TRBJ1-1; D is uncertain. This CDR3 region has 17 residues. Germline assignment: CDR1 SGHAT and CDR2 FQNNGV. The V end was cut by 5 bases, the J end by 2 bases, with 21 bases between.

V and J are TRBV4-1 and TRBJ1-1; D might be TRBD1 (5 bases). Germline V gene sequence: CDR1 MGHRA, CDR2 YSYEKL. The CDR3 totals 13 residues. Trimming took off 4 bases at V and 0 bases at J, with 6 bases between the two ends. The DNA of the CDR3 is TGCGCCAGCAGCCCACAGGTGAACACTGAAGCTTTCTTT. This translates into CASSPQVNTEAFF.

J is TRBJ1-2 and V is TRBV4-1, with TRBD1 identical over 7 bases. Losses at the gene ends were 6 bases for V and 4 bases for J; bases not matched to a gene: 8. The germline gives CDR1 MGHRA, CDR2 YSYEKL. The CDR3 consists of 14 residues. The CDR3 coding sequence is TGCGCCAGCAGAGGGGACAGCTCGGGCTATGGCTACACCTTC. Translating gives CASRGDSSGYGYTF.

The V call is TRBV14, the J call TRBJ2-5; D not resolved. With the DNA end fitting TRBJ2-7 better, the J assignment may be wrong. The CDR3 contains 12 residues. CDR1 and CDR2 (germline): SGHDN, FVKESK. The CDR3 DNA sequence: TGTGCCAGCAGCCAAGTGGGCTACGAGCAGTACTTC. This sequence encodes CASSQVGYEQYF.

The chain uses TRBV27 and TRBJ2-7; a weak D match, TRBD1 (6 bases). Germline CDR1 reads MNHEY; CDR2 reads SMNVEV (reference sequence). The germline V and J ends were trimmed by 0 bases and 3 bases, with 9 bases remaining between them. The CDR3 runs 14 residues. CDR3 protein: CASSLSTGNYEQYF. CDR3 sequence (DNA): TGTGCCAGCAGTTTATCTACAGGGAACTACGAGCAGTACTTC.

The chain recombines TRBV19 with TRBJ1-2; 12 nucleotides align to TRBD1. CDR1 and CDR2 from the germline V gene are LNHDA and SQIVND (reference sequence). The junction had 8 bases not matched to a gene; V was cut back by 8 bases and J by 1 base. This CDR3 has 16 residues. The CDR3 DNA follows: TGTGCCAGTCGTCCCGGGACAGGGGGCTTTAACTATGGCTACACCTTC. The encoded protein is CASRPGTGGFNYGYTF.